This T cell receptor beta chain was sequenced during a study of OX40 agonist ivuxolimab in advanced cancers. As to this clone: Its antigen remains unknown.

Study-level points and caveats: Also present in some nonresponders was a low level of normalized T-cell clonal expansion.

The table came from immunoSEQ multiplex PCR; TCRdb's copy has only in-frame clones and leaves some out. The repertoire holds about 35,000 clones, with 74% as singletons. V lost 7 bases to trimming and J lost 4 bases; unmatched junction nucleotides: 14. The CDR3 consists of 16 residues. The chain employs TRBV23-1 and TRBJ2-3, with 7 bases that match TRBD2. TRBV23-1 qualifies as an ORF whose function is uncertain. The source of this sequence is an adult with an advanced solid tumor such as melanoma, head and neck, liver or kidney cancer. Sequences were derived from CD4+ or CD8+ T cells sorted from blood, sampled in a trial of the OX40 agonist ivuxolimab. DNA for the CDR3: TGCGCCAGCAAGGCAGACCGGCAGCGGGGTCCAGATACGCAGTATTTT. Residues: CASKADRQRGPDTQYF.